A selection of T cell receptor beta chains follows, all from one sample in a study of cytomegalovirus exposure and HLA in healthy donors. Sequenced by immunoSEQ multiplex PCR; TCRdb stores in-frame clones only, minus some. The sample lists 150,000 or so clones, approximately 71% occurring once. Input material: PBMCs. Receptor source: a man aged 18 to 30 in good health and CMV-seropositive. CDR3s leave out the opening cysteine and the closing phenylalanine or tryptophan.

>TRBV7-6
ASSLGDRNYEQY
>TRBV28
ASLQNYGYT
>TRBV6-5
ARTGGTEAF
>TRBV7-9
ASSLAWTSTDTQY
>TRBV29-1
SVSGLAGEETQY
>TRBV10-1
ASSDPIGTGGREQY
>TRBV27
ASSLLAGGLGNEQF
>TRBV5-1
ASFRDMNTEAF
>TRBV4-1
ASSQDPVSTDTQY
>TRBV4-2
ASSQGLADPYEQY
>TRBV29-1
SVPTRGGQF
>TRBV19
ASKNNRHRGYGYT
>TRBV28
ASSLSGRGRGYGYT
>TRBV7-9
ASSLVARNEQY
>TRBV10-3
AISEGLSREGPADTQY
>TRBV10-1
ASRDALTEYTDTQY
>TRBV5-1
ASSQGLQITYEQY
>TRBV30
AWSGQGNQPQH
>TRBV28
ASTERATYEQY
>TRBV29-1
SVAEAPGETQY
>TRBV7-9
ASSPRGTSGRETQY
>TRBV27
ASSANPGLIYEQY
>TRBV7-2
ASSLEILAGGSGELF
>TRBV2
ASSVYSPGGEEY
>TRBV28
ASSSPAGGSNQPQH
>TRBV19
ASSSRQGAQPQH
>TRBV10-3
AISQETEAF
>TRBV18
ASSPAQIQNTEAF
>TRBV5-1
ASRPLGTGVFEQY
>TRBV7-9
ASSFRTDTQY
>TRBV7-3
ASSSGTGDNEQF
>TRBV13
ASSSTGTSGLGEQF
>TRBV6-6
ASTTEGSEQF
>TRBV6-5
ASRIQGAHEQF
>TRBV27
ASRKPGGGGANVLT
>TRBV27
ASNPAGGPETQY
>TRBV29-1
SVGPQGQGDYGYT
>TRBV30
AWRMRGAVSGAF
>TRBV4-1
ASSQTGTGRMNTEAF
>TRBV30
AWSVWGRAPSRGTQY
>TRBV19
ASRETGARIAEAF
>TRBV10-1
ASSELQGSSGNTIY
>TRBV2
ASRADRGRTNEQF
>TRBV4-1
ASSQARGLTEAF
>TRBV7-2
ASSQDPGLAKETQY